One and the same sample provided the 16 T cell receptor beta chains below, sequenced in a study of cytomegalovirus exposure and HLA in healthy donors. Generated by immunoSEQ multiplex PCR, the TCRdb table keeps only in-frame clones and is missing some. This sample carries over 60,000 clones, roughly 95% of them seen once, and the ten largest clones take approximately 3.4%. The sample consisted of PBMCs. Source of these receptors: a man between 18 and 35 years old in good health and CMV-seronegative.

The gene calls are TRBV5-8 and TRBJ2-7, with TRBD1 identical over 7 bases. The CDR3 runs 14 residues. Trimming removed 2 bases from V and 6 bases from J; junction bases left unmatched: 8. CDR1 and CDR2 from the germline V gene are SGHTS and YDEGEE. The CDR3 reads CASSFLTGSAEQYF. In nucleotides, the CDR3 is TGTGCCAGCAGCTTCCTGACAGGGTCGGCCGAGCAGTACTTC.

This rearrangement joins TRBV7-9 to TRBJ1-1, with 7 bases fitting TRBD1. This CDR3 contains 15 residues. J was trimmed by 4 bases and V by 5 bases; bases with no gene match: 10. The germline V gene has CDR1 SEHNR and CDR2 FQNEAQ (reference sequence). CDR3 sequence (DNA): TGTGCCAGCAGCCCACTACAGGGGCTGAGCACTGAAGCTTTCTTT. Translating it yields CASSPLQGLSTEAFF.

The chain joins TRBV28 to TRBJ2-1; 7 nucleotides align to TRBD1. Germline trimming cut 5 bases from V and 9 bases from J; bases unmatched to any gene: 1. The CDR3 totals 11 residues. Germline loops: CDR1 MDHEN, CDR2 SYDVKM. CDR3 sequence reads: CASSPGGEQFF. The CDR3 DNA is TGTGCCAGCAGTCCAGGGGGTGAGCAGTTCTTC.

V usage is TRBV2 and J usage is TRBJ2-1; tentatively, D is TRBD1 (6 bases). The germline V gene has CDR1 SNHLY and CDR2 FYNNEI. V gave up 6 bases and J gave up 0 bases, with 21 bases separating them. The CDR3 runs to 18 residues. The chain's CDR3 is CASSVTWGRLSSYNEQFF. Here the CDR3 DNA reads TGTGCCAGCAGCGTTACATGGGGGCGCCTGAGCTCCTACAATGAGCAGTTCTTC.

The chain couples TRBV6-5 to TRBJ1-5; perhaps TRBD1 as D (5 bases). Trimming removed 0 bases from V and 5 bases from J, with 8 bases in between. Germline V gene lookup returns CDR1 MNHEY and CDR2 SVGAGI. The CDR3 runs 14 residues. CDR3 bases: TGTGCCAGCAGTTACTCGGGGCGAGATCAGCCCCAGCATTTT. Its protein product is CASSYSGRDQPQHF.

This rearrangement joins TRBV19 to TRBJ2-2; D remains unclear. Germline-derived CDR1 and CDR2 are LNHDA and SQIVND (reference sequence). Trimming left V 3 bases short and J 2 bases short, with 10 bases between. The CDR3 runs 15 residues. Here the CDR3 reads CASSIPLSNTGELFF. As DNA, the CDR3 is TGTGCCAGTAGTATTCCCCTCTCTAACACCGGGGAGCTGTTTTTT.

In regard to this clone: The identical CDR3 is also encoded by other nucleotide sequences in the sample. This chain connects TRBV27 to TRBJ2-7; D is possibly TRBD1 (6 bases). Germline V CDR1 and CDR2: MNHEY, SMNVEV (reference sequence). The CDR3 runs 13 residues. With 3 bases removed from V and 0 bases from J, the gap between germline ends came to 6 bases. The CDR3 region has the DNA TGTGCCAGCAGTTTGGACAGCTCCTACGAGCAGTACTTC. Protein product: CASSLDSSYEQYF.

The CDR3 here is CASSLGGGSNEQFF. The CDR3 nucleotides are TGTGCCAGCAGCTTGGGTGGCGGCAGCAATGAGCAGTTCTTC. The chain carries TRBV5-4 and TRBJ2-1, with D uncertain. CDR1 SGHNT and CDR2 YYREEE come from the germline V gene (reference sequence). The CDR3 sequence is 14 residues long. V shed 0 bases and J shed 6 bases, with 10 bases lying between them.

The gene calls are TRBV5-1 and TRBJ1-1; 9 nucleotides agree with TRBD1. The V and J ends lost 2 bases and 2 bases, in that order; junction bases with no gene match: 19. The germline gives CDR1 SGHRS, CDR2 YFSETQ. The CDR3 extends over 20 amino acids. This CDR3 reads CASSFEDRGLSTFFNTEAFF. CDR3 in DNA: TGCGCCAGCAGCTTCGAGGACAGGGGCCTATCCACATTTTTTAACACTGAAGCTTTCTTT.

The rearrangement joins TRBV9 to TRBJ2-2, with TRBD1 identical over 7 bases. Germline-derived CDR1 and CDR2 are SGDLS and YYNGEE. The CDR3 covers 16 residues. The ends lost 2 bases at V and 7 bases at J; junction bases unmatched: 11. The CDR3: CASSVEGAPWVGELFF. DNA for the CDR3: TGTGCCAGCAGCGTTGAGGGGGCGCCGTGGGTCGGGGAGCTGTTTTTT.

The gene calls are TRBV30 and TRBJ2-7; D possibly corresponds to TRBD1 (5 bases). The CDR3 extends over 14 amino acids. The V gene lost 3 bases and the J gene lost 1 base, with 13 bases spanning the gap. The germline V gene has CDR1 GTSNPN and CDR2 SVGIG (reference sequence). CDR3 sequence (DNA): TGTGCCTGGAGGGCAGGGCCAGGTTCCTACGAGCAGTACTTC. Residues: CAWRAGPGSYEQYF.

This chain links TRBV27 with TRBJ2-1; tentatively, D is TRBD2 (5 bases). V shed 5 bases and J shed 4 bases, with 9 bases lying between them. This CDR3 comprises 13 residues. CDR1 is MNHEY and CDR2 is SMNVEV in the germline V gene (reference sequence). CDR3 DNA sequence: TGTGCCAGCAGTGTGAGCGGTTACAATGAGCAGTTCTTC. Its translation: CASSVSGYNEQFF.

This clone has only one observation. This chain links TRBV19 with TRBJ2-7; possibly TRBD1 for D (6 bases). The CDR3 sequence is 11 residues long. CDR1 and CDR2 from the germline V gene are LNHDA and SQIVND (reference sequence). V was cut by 8 bases and J by 1 base, with 6 bases left in between. The CDR3 region has the DNA TGTGCCAGTGGACAGTCCTACGAGCAGTACTTC. Amino acids: CASGQSYEQYF.

This sequence joins TRBV29-1 and TRBJ2-7, with D tentatively TRBD1 (5 bases). Trimming pared 7 bases from V and 1 base from J, leaving 11 bases between. Germline lookup yields CDR1 SQVTM and CDR2 ANQGSEA. CDR3 length: 12 residues. CDR3 nucleotide sequence: TGCAGCGCCACGACAGTTTCCTACGAGCAGTACTTC. This translates into CSATTVSYEQYF.

The chain uses TRBV5-6 and TRBJ1-2; a weak D match, TRBD1 (5 bases). Trimming pared 3 bases from V and 4 bases from J, leaving 7 bases between. CDR1 SGHDT and CDR2 YYEEEE come from the germline V gene. There are 12 residues in the CDR3. CDR3 residues: CASSSDSYGYTF. The CDR3 DNA sequence: TGTGCCAGCAGCTCAGACAGCTATGGCTACACCTTC.

This chain joins TRBV5-6 and TRBJ1-4; weak D call: TRBD1 (6 bases). Deletions cut 4 bases from V and 0 bases from J, with 13 bases between. The germline V gene encodes CDR1 SGHDT and CDR2 YYEEEE. The CDR3 is 16 residues long. The CDR3 protein is CASSPGGTSTNEKLFF. The DNA for the CDR3 is TGTGCCAGCAGCCCCGGGGGGACATCAACTAATGAAAAACTGTTTTTT. Using reference TRBV5-6 and TRBJ1-4 for the parts outside the CDR3, the full variable domain is DAGVTQSPTHLIKTRGQQVTLRCSPKSGHDTVSWYQQALGQGPQFIFQYYEEEERQRGNFPDRFSGHQFPNYSSELNVNALLLGDSALYLCASSPGGTSTNEKLFFGSGTQLSVL.